This T cell receptor (beta chain) came from a study of technical replicates of blood from a few donors. Some clones are missing from TCRdb's copy, which holds only in-frame ones; the method was immunoSEQ multiplex PCR. The sample lists approximately 68,000 clones, 95% to 98% occurring once. Notes on this clone: Other nucleotide sequences from this sample produce the same CDR3.

This CDR3 comprises 15 residues. Per the germline V gene, CDR1 is SGHRS and CDR2 is YFSETQ. V was trimmed by 2 bases and J by 3 bases, leaving 13 bases between them. This TCR derives from a human donor in good health. The source material was T cells isolated from PBMCs. The chain uses TRBV5-1 and TRBJ2-3; D might be TRBD2 (6 bases). CDR3 DNA sequence: TGCGCCAGCAGCTTAAGACGGGAGCTGACAGATACGCAGTATTTT. Protein product: CASSLRRELTDTQYF.